A selection of T cell receptor beta chains follows, all from one sample in a study of response to subunit inactivated influenza vaccine. TCRdb re-analysed the RT-PCR reads in MiXCR, keeping a single row per CDR3 protein. Among about 310,000 distinct CDR3 sequences, around a fifth were seen once, and the ten largest hold roughly a tenth. The sequencing here drew on PBMCs from blood, taken around 22 months after vaccination. The receptors shown here come from a man in his fifties or sixties who received an inactivated influenza vaccine. The CDR3 runs from the conserved cysteine through the conserved F or W. The order of the fields is clone size, V gene, J gene, D gene, CDR3 protein, CDR3 DNA. D genes are given only for firm matches. A row's size may be missing; if present it is once, few, many or a size class.

abundance: -
v_gene: TRBV28
j_gene: TRBJ2-4
d_gene: -
CDR3aa: CASSHNGQSLAKNIQYF
CDR3nt: TGTGCCAGCAGCCATAACGGACAGAGCCTAGCCAAAAACATTCAGTACTTC

abundance: -
v_gene: TRBV2
j_gene: TRBJ2-7
d_gene: -
CDR3aa: CASSEALSEQYF
CDR3nt: TGTGCCAGCAGTGAAGCGCTCTCCGAGCAGTACTTC

abundance: few
v_gene: TRBV6-2/TRBV6-3
j_gene: TRBJ2-1
d_gene: -
CDR3aa: CASSYSRSGPNEQFF
CDR3nt: TGTGCCAGCAGTTACTCACGGTCCGGCCCCAATGAGCAGTTCTTC

abundance: -
v_gene: TRBV4-3
j_gene: TRBJ1-4
d_gene: -
CDR3aa: CASSQDVIGSTNEKLFF
CDR3nt: TGCGCCAGCAGCCAAGATGTAATCGGGTCAACTAATGAAAAACTGTTTTTT

abundance: many
v_gene: TRBV27
j_gene: TRBJ1-5
d_gene: -
CDR3aa: CASRANQPQHF
CDR3nt: TGTGCCAGCAGGGCCAATCAGCCCCAGCATTTT

abundance: few
v_gene: TRBV20-1
j_gene: TRBJ1-4
d_gene: -
CDR3aa: CSANDGDEKLFF
CDR3nt: TGCAGTGCCAACGACGGGGATGAAAAACTGTTTTTT

abundance: -
v_gene: TRBV24-1
j_gene: TRBJ2-2
d_gene: -
CDR3aa: CATSRQSDTGELFF
CDR3nt: TGTGCCACCAGTCGACAGTCCGACACCGGGGAGCTGTTTTTT

abundance: -
v_gene: TRBV19
j_gene: TRBJ2-1
d_gene: TRBD2
CDR3aa: CASSMGLAGKNEQFF
CDR3nt: TGTGCCAGTAGTATGGGACTAGCGGGGAAAAATGAGCAGTTCTTC

abundance: many
v_gene: TRBV5-1
j_gene: TRBJ1-1
d_gene: -
CDR3aa: CASSLEQGSEAFF
CDR3nt: TGCGCCAGCAGCTTGGAGCAGGGGTCTGAAGCTTTCTTT

abundance: many
v_gene: TRBV29-1
j_gene: TRBJ1-5
d_gene: -
CDR3aa: CSVSQGRNQPQHF
CDR3nt: TGCAGCGTTTCACAGGGCCGCAATCAGCCCCAGCATTTT

abundance: -
v_gene: TRBV5-1
j_gene: TRBJ2-2
d_gene: TRBD2
CDR3aa: CASSLTLADTGELFF
CDR3nt: TGCGCCAGCAGCTTGACGCTAGCGGACACCGGGGAGCTGTTTTTT

abundance: -
v_gene: TRBV7-7
j_gene: TRBJ2-1
d_gene: -
CDR3aa: CASTKGHGLNEQFF
CDR3nt: TGTGCTAGCACCAAAGGCCACGGACTCAATGAGCAGTTCTTC

abundance: few
v_gene: TRBV7-6
j_gene: TRBJ1-2
d_gene: -
CDR3aa: CASSHSVNYGYTF
CDR3nt: TGTGCCAGCAGCCACAGTGTTAACTATGGCTACACCTTC

abundance: few
v_gene: TRBV5-1
j_gene: TRBJ2-2
d_gene: -
CDR3aa: CASSSTGRRTTGELFF
CDR3nt: TGCGCCAGCAGCTCTACGGGGAGACGAACAACCGGGGAGCTGTTTTTT

abundance: -
v_gene: TRBV28
j_gene: TRBJ2-5
d_gene: -
CDR3aa: CASSFIGTEETQYF
CDR3nt: TGTGCCAGCAGTTTTATTGGTACGGAAGAGACCCAGTACTTC

abundance: -
v_gene: TRBV5-5
j_gene: TRBJ1-1
d_gene: -
CDR3aa: CASSPGLAEAFF
CDR3nt: TGTGCCAGCAGCCCTGGCTTGGCTGAAGCTTTCTTT

abundance: many
v_gene: TRBV12-3/TRBV12-4
j_gene: TRBJ1-5
d_gene: TRBD1
CDR3aa: CASSADRVGSNQPQHF
CDR3nt: TGTGCCAGCAGTGCGGACAGGGTCGGGAGCAATCAGCCCCAGCATTTT

abundance: once
v_gene: TRBV18
j_gene: TRBJ1-3
d_gene: TRBD1
CDR3aa: CASSPRQGRGNTIYF
CDR3nt: TGTGCCAGCTCACCACGACAGGGGAGAGGAAACACCATATATTTT

abundance: many
v_gene: TRBV18
j_gene: TRBJ1-1
d_gene: -
CDR3aa: CASSGYGENTEAFF
CDR3nt: TGTGCCAGCTCAGGGTATGGTGAGAATACTGAAGCTTTCTTT

abundance: -
v_gene: TRBV3-1
j_gene: TRBJ2-5
d_gene: TRBD2
CDR3aa: CASSQNLAETQETQYF
CDR3nt: TGTGCCAGCAGCCAGAACCTAGCGGAAACGCAAGAGACCCAGTACTTC

abundance: -
v_gene: TRBV28
j_gene: TRBJ1-6
d_gene: -
CDR3aa: CASRDGSRGSYNSPLHF
CDR3nt: TGTGCCAGCAGGGACGGTAGCAGGGGTTCCTATAATTCACCCCTCCACTTT

abundance: -
v_gene: TRBV5-6
j_gene: TRBJ2-4
d_gene: -
CDR3aa: CASSIRGLGNIQYF
CDR3nt: TGTGCCAGCAGCATCAGGGGATTGGGAAACATTCAGTACTTC

abundance: many
v_gene: TRBV3-1
j_gene: TRBJ1-6
d_gene: -
CDR3aa: CASSQGAGSPLHF
CDR3nt: TGTGCCAGCAGCCAGGGGGCCGGATCACCCCTCCACTTT

abundance: -
v_gene: TRBV20-1
j_gene: TRBJ2-5
d_gene: TRBD1
CDR3aa: CSALGQGQETQYF
CDR3nt: TGCAGTGCCCTGGGACAGGGACAAGAGACCCAGTACTTC

abundance: many
v_gene: TRBV24-1
j_gene: TRBJ1-5
d_gene: -
CDR3aa: CATRQDSYQPQHF
CDR3nt: TGTGCCACCCGCCAGGACAGCTATCAGCCCCAGCATTTT

abundance: -
v_gene: TRBV28
j_gene: TRBJ2-7
d_gene: TRBD1
CDR3aa: CASSLPRQGDREQYF
CDR3nt: TGTGCCAGCAGTCTCCCTCGACAGGGGGATAGGGAGCAGTACTTC

abundance: -
v_gene: TRBV20-1
j_gene: TRBJ1-1
d_gene: TRBD1
CDR3aa: CSARTGLTEAFF
CDR3nt: TGCAGTGCTAGGACAGGGTTGACTGAAGCTTTCTTT